These 10 T cell receptor beta chains share one sample of origin, sequenced in a study of blood T cell repertoires in COVID-19. Data came from immunoSEQ multiplex PCR; TCRdb stores just in-frame clones and leaves some out. In the table there are fewer than 250,000 clones, about 83% of which are singletons. Sequenced input: peripheral blood. The receptor source for this set is a woman between 45 and 65 years old with active or convalescent COVID-19.

This sequence joins TRBV7-7 and TRBJ1-4; possible D gene TRBD1, 5 bases. Trimming removed 1 base from V and 0 bases from J, with 18 bases in between. Germline values: CDR1 SSHAT, CDR2 FNYEAQ (reference sequence). The CDR3 is 19 amino acids. The CDR3 DNA sequence: TGTGCCAGCAGCTTAGTCTCCAGGAGGGGATTTGCAACTAATGAAAAACTGTTTTTT. Amino acid sequence: CASSLVSRRGFATNEKLFF.

This chain links TRBV27 with TRBJ2-1; 9 nucleotides line up with TRBD2. Germline V gene data show CDR1 as MNHEY and CDR2 as SMNVEV (reference sequence). This CDR3 comprises 17 residues. Trimming cost V 5 bases and J 0 bases; bases outside gene matches: 8. The CDR3 DNA follows: TGTGCCAGCAGTGGCCACCGTAGCGGGAGCTCCTACAATGAGCAGTTCTTC. Its protein is CASSGHRSGSSYNEQFF.

The chain uses TRBV2 and TRBJ1-2; D uncertain. The CDR3 contains 12 residues. V was shortened by 2 bases and J by 6 bases, with 7 bases between the two germline ends. CDR1 is SNHLY, CDR2 FYNNEI, per germline. The CDR3 spells CASSERVHGYTF. The CDR3 DNA reads TGTGCCAGCAGTGAACGGGTGCATGGCTACACCTTC.

The chain couples TRBV20-1 to TRBJ1-5, with D possibly TRBD1 on 5 matching bases. V was pared by 4 bases and J by 6 bases, with 7 bases between. Germline CDR1 is DFQATT and CDR2 is SNEGSKA (reference sequence). The CDR3 runs 11 residues. CDR3 nucleotides: TGCAGTGCTACGGGGGGTCAGCCCCAGCATTTT. It is translated as CSATGGQPQHF.

V and J are TRBV7-2 and TRBJ2-1; perhaps TRBD2 as D (7 bases). The V end lost 5 bases, the J end lost 7 bases, and 18 bases lay between the germline ends. Per germline, CDR1 SGHTA and CDR2 FQGNSA. This CDR3 has 15 amino acids. DNA for the CDR3: TGTGCCAGCAGCCTCACTAGCGACAGGCGGAATGAGCAGTTCTTC. It encodes CASSLTSDRRNEQFF. The complete variable domain, with remaining parts taken from reference TRBV7-2 and TRBJ2-1, reads GAGVSQSPSNKVTEKGKDVELRCDPISGHTALYWYRQSLGQGLEFLIYFQGNSAPDKSGLPSDRFSAERTGGSVSTLTIQRTQQEDSAVYLCASSLTSDRRNEQFFGPGTRLTVL.

A remark on this clone: At one boundary the junction diverges from the germline segment, which might be a read error. The V call is TRBV6-4, the J call TRBJ1-1, with a possible D match to TRBD1 (6 bases). The CDR3 extends over 14 amino acids. The V gene's germline CDR1 is MRHNA and CDR2 SNTAGT. The CDR3 region is CASSVEEGSDGQIF. CDR3 nucleotide sequence: TGTGCCAGCAGTGTGGAGGAAGGGTCGGACGGACAGATATTT.

The V and J genes are TRBV4-2 and TRBJ1-4; D call uncertain. Germline CDR1 LGHNA, CDR2 YNFKEQ. The CDR3 is 14 residues long. The V gene lost 9 bases and the J gene lost 6 bases, with 17 bases spanning the gap. The CDR3 nucleotides are TGTGCCAGTGCCCTAGGGAGGGAGGATGAAAAACTGTTTTTT. Protein product: CASALGREDEKLFF.

The chain couples TRBV30 to TRBJ1-2; a weak D match, TRBD1 (5 bases). The CDR3 is 15 residues long. The germline CDR1 and CDR2 sequences are GTSNPN and SVGIG (reference sequence). The V gene lost 6 bases and the J gene lost 0 bases, with 17 bases spanning the gap. The CDR3, as DNA: TGTGCCTGCCCCCTCGGGGCGGGAGCTAACTATGGCTACACCTTC. It encodes CACPLGAGANYGYTF.

The genes are TRBV28 and TRBJ1-2; 7 positions agree with TRBD1. CDR1 is MDHEN and CDR2 is SYDVKM in the germline V gene. The junction had 6 bases not matched to a gene; V was cut back by 6 bases and J by 5 bases. This CDR3 region has 13 residues. CDR3 residues: CASRAGGWYGYTF. The CDR3 bases are TGTGCCAGCAGGGCAGGGGGTTGGTATGGCTACACCTTC.

V usage is TRBV24-1 and J usage is TRBJ1-5, with TRBD1 matching over 9 bases. This CDR3 contains 16 residues. CDR1 is KGHDR, CDR2 SFDVKD, per germline. The trim removed 3 bases at V and 5 bases at J, leaving 7 bases unmatched. CDR3 nucleotides: TGTGCCACCAGTGATCCCACAGGGGGCGCAGATCAGCCCCAGCATTTT. Protein product: CATSDPTGGADQPQHF.